Shown below are 20 T cell receptor beta chains from a single sample sequenced in a study of shared clonotypes between healthy human individuals. Only in-frame clones appear in the TCRdb table, and some are missing; sequencing was by immunoSEQ multiplex PCR. The table lists 1,400,000 or so clones, just under 99% of them singletons. Specimen: naive CD4+ T cells sorted from blood. Subset meaning: CD45RA+ positively selected. These receptors were taken from a man younger than 45 in good health.

The chain links TRBV5-1 to TRBJ2-7; 9 bases match TRBD1. V shed 0 bases and J 5 bases; nucleotides not matched to a gene: 6. Germline lookup yields CDR1 SGHRS and CDR2 YFSETQ. This CDR3 spans 15 amino acids. CDR3 coding DNA: TGCGCCAGCAGCTTGGTGGGACAGGGCCCTGACGAGCAGTACTTC. This sequence encodes CASSLVGQGPDEQYF.

The rearrangement links TRBV11-2 to TRBJ2-1; 9 nucleotides align to TRBD2. Per the germline V gene, CDR1 is SGHAT and CDR2 is FQNNGV. The V and J ends lost 6 bases and 9 bases, in that order; junction bases with no gene match: 12. The CDR3 has 15 amino acids. The CDR3 DNA reads as TGTGCCAGCAGATTTCCGTGGACTAGCGTTCCTGAGCAGTTCTTC. It encodes CASRFPWTSVPEQFF.

The chain recombines TRBV6-5 with TRBJ2-1; D is ambiguous. The CDR3 runs to 14 residues. Per germline, CDR1 MNHEY and CDR2 SVGAGI. V lost 6 bases, J lost 0 bases, and 9 bases lay in between. DNA for the CDR3: TGTGCCAGCAGGGACCTGAGCTCCTACAATGAGCAGTTCTTC. It is translated as CASRDLSSYNEQFF.

The CDR3 is CASTLNSNTGELFF. The CDR3 coding sequence is TGCGCCAGCACCCTAAACTCGAACACCGGGGAGCTGTTTTTT. This rearrangement joins TRBV5-1 to TRBJ2-2, with D unresolved. V was trimmed by 6 bases and J by 0 bases, leaving 9 bases between them. There are 14 residues in the CDR3. In germline, CDR1 is SGHRS, CDR2 YFSETQ.

Concerning this clone: At the DNA level, this CDR3 is encoded by other sequences in the same sample as well. The chain employs TRBV19 and TRBJ2-7; 10 bases are shared with TRBD1. The CDR3 has 13 residues. Losses at the gene ends were 6 bases for V and 6 bases for J; bases not matched to a gene: 5. Per germline, CDR1 LNHDA and CDR2 SQIVND (reference sequence). Here the CDR3 DNA reads TGTGCCAGTAGCAGACAGGGGGCGGGCGAGCAGTACTTC. Amino acids: CASSRQGAGEQYF.

The rearrangement links TRBV28 to TRBJ2-7; 7 nucleotides line up with TRBD1. The V and J ends lost 6 bases and 2 bases, in that order; junction bases with no gene match: 7. This CDR3 is 14 amino acids long. Germline values: CDR1 MDHEN, CDR2 SYDVKM. The chain's CDR3 is CASRFGQAAYEQYF. For the CDR3, the DNA is TGTGCCAGCAGGTTTGGACAGGCCGCCTACGAGCAGTACTTC. Together with reference TRBV28 and TRBJ2-7, the CDR3 gives the full variable domain: DVKVTQSSRYLVKRTGEKVFLECVQDMDHENMFWYRQDPGLGLRLIYFSYDVKMKEKGDIPEGYSVSREKKERFSLILESASTNQTSMYLCASRFGQAAYEQYFGPGTRLTVT.

The chain employs TRBV27 and TRBJ1-5; tentative D call: TRBD1 (5 bases). V was pared by 3 bases and J by 3 bases, with 9 bases between. Germline CDR1 MNHEY, CDR2 SMNVEV (reference sequence). CDR3 length equals 14 residues. The CDR3 region is CASSLTELNQPQHF. CDR3 DNA sequence: TGTGCCAGCAGTTTGACAGAACTCAATCAGCCCCAGCATTTT.

On this clone: Additional DNA sequences in this sample encode the identical CDR3. The V and J genes are TRBV11-3 and TRBJ2-1, with D possibly called TRBD1 or TRBD2 (5 bases each). The CDR3 is 15 residues long. Germline-derived CDR1 and CDR2 are SGHNT and YENEEA. V gave up 1 base and J gave up 1 base, with 8 bases separating them. CDR3 DNA sequence: TGTGCCAGCAGCTTAGGGGGCGGGTCCTACAATGAGCAGTTCTTC. It translates to CASSLGGGSYNEQFF. Using reference TRBV11-3 and TRBJ2-1 for the parts outside the CDR3, the full variable domain is EAGVVQSPRYKIIEKKQPVAFWCNPISGHNTLYWYLQNLGQGPELLIRYENEEAVDDSQLPKDRFSAERLKGVDSTLKIQPAELGDSAVYLCASSLGGGSYNEQFFGPGTRLTVL.

The genes are TRBV5-1 and TRBJ2-1; TRBD1 is a possible D gene (5 bases). From germline, CDR1 is SGHRS and CDR2 YFSETQ. The CDR3 spans 15 residues. Trimming cost V 6 bases and J 6 bases, with 19 bases left between them. The CDR3 reads CASISDPQAPNEQFF. In nucleotides, the CDR3 is TGCGCCAGCATCTCCGACCCACAGGCTCCCAATGAGCAGTTCTTC.

The CDR3 region has the DNA TGCAGCGCCCGGATGGGGTCGTATGGCTACACCTTC. Its translation is CSARMGSYGYTF. The chain carries TRBV29-1 and TRBJ1-2; no firm D call. CDR3 length: 12 residues. Germline V gives CDR1 SQVTM, CDR2 ANQGSEA. V lost 7 bases to trimming and J lost 5 bases, with 14 bases between them. The entire variable domain, with the rest obtained from reference TRBV29-1 and TRBJ1-2, is as follows: SAVISQKPSRDICQRGTSLTIQCQVDSQVTMMFWYRQQPGQSLTLIATANQGSEATYESGFVIDKFPISRPNLTFSTLTVSNMSPEDSSIYLCSARMGSYGYTFGSGTRLTVV.

This clone was seen a single time. The CDR3 nucleotides are TGTGCCAGCAGTTTGGGACTAGCGGGAGGGCCGTTCTACAATGAGCAGTTCTTC. Amino acids: CASSLGLAGGPFYNEQFF. The chain links TRBV27 to TRBJ2-1; 16 nucleotides match TRBD2. V trimming: 3 bases; J trimming: 3 bases; junction bases outside the gene matches: 5. The V gene's germline CDR1 is MNHEY and CDR2 SMNVEV (reference sequence). The CDR3 covers 18 residues.

The chain recombines TRBV18 with TRBJ1-4; tentatively, D is TRBD1 (5 bases). V was clipped by 1 base and J by 5 bases, with 11 bases between them. Per germline, CDR1 KGHSH and CDR2 LQKENI. This CDR3 has 15 amino acids. In DNA form, the CDR3 reads TGTGCCAGCTCACCACAGGAGGGGCGGAATGAAAAACTGTTTTTT. It is translated as CASSPQEGRNEKLFF.

CDR3 bases: TGTGCCAGCAGCTTAGTTGTTGGGGGAGGGCTGAACACTGAAGCTTTCTTT. It is translated as CASSLVVGGGLNTEAFF. J is TRBJ1-1 and V is TRBV7-8; perhaps TRBD1 as D (5 bases). CDR3 size: 17 residues. Trimming removed 1 base at V and 0 bases at J, with 15 bases between. The V gene's germline CDR1 is SGHVS and CDR2 FQNEAQ.

The chain is built from TRBV6-4 and TRBJ2-1, with 9 bases identical to TRBD2. The junction had 6 bases not matched to a gene; V was cut back by 8 bases and J by 10 bases. CDR1 is MRHNA and CDR2 is SNTAGT in the germline V gene. The CDR3 extends over 12 amino acids. CDR3 sequence (DNA): TGTGCCAGCTCCGCGGGAGGGCCGGAGCAGTTCTTC. This codes for CASSAGGPEQFF.

V and J are TRBV4-3 and TRBJ2-7; 10 nucleotides match TRBD2. The germline gives CDR1 LGHNA, CDR2 YSLEER. Trimming took 0 bases from V and 4 from J; bases not matched to a gene: 6. There are 16 residues in the CDR3. The CDR3 nucleotides are TGCGCCAGCAGCCAAGATCCCAGCGGGAGGGGGTACGAGCAGTACTTC. This sequence encodes CASSQDPSGRGYEQYF.

This chain connects TRBV2 to TRBJ2-1, with 13 bases identical to TRBD2. The CDR3 spans 16 residues. V shed 6 bases, J shed 6 bases, and the junction held 8 bases outside the gene matches. Germline V gives CDR1 SNHLY, CDR2 FYNNEI. CDR3 DNA: TGTGCCAGCAGGGAGGGACTAGCGGGAAGGAGCAATGAGCAGTTCTTC. It is translated as CASREGLAGRSNEQFF.

The gene calls are TRBV28 and TRBJ1-4; D is ambiguous. V was shortened by 7 bases and J by 3 bases, with 12 bases between the two germline ends. Germline loops: CDR1 MDHEN, CDR2 SYDVKM. The CDR3 consists of 14 residues. Here the CDR3 reads CASTSPASNEKLFF. The DNA for the CDR3 is TGTGCCAGCACCTCTCCGGCCTCTAATGAAAAACTGTTTTTT.

The chain uses TRBV29-1 and TRBJ2-1, with 9 bases fitting TRBD2. The CDR3 is 16 residues long. Trimming at V came to 7 bases and at J to 3 bases, leaving 13 bases not matched to a gene. Germline CDR1 reads SQVTM; CDR2 reads ANQGSEA. This chain's CDR3 is CSADPNSGRIYNEQFF. In DNA form, the CDR3 reads TGCAGCGCTGACCCAAATAGCGGGAGAATCTACAATGAGCAGTTCTTC.

This chain uses TRBV5-1 with TRBJ2-3, with 9 nucleotides matching TRBD2. This CDR3 is built from 18 residues. V trimming: 1 base; J trimming: 4 bases; junction bases outside the gene matches: 13. Germline loops: CDR1 SGHRS, CDR2 YFSETQ. CDR3 loop: CASSLSGPWREGSDTQYF. CDR3 nucleotides: TGCGCCAGCAGCTTGTCGGGGCCTTGGCGGGAGGGTTCAGATACGCAGTATTTT.

The rearrangement links TRBV11-2 to TRBJ2-7; D is undetermined. The germline V and J ends were trimmed by 4 bases and 9 bases, with 13 bases remaining between them. This CDR3 has 12 residues. The germline V gene has CDR1 SGHAT and CDR2 FQNNGV. DNA of the CDR3: TGTGCCAGCAGCTCGGGCCCGTTTTGGCAGTACTTC. Encoded protein: CASSSGPFWQYF.